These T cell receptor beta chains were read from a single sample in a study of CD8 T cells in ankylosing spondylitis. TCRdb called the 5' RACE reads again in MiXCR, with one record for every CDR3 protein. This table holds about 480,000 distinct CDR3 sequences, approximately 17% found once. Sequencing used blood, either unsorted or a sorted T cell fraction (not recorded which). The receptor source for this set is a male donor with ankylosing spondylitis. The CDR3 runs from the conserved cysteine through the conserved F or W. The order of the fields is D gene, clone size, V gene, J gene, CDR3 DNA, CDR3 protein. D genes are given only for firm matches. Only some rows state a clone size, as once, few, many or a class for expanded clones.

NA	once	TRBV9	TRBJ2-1	TGTGCCAGCAGCGTTAGGGGAGGTAACAATGAGCAGTTCTTC	CASSVRGGNNEQFF
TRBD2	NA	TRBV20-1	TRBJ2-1	TGCAGTGCTAGGGCTAGCGGGTTCTACAATGAGCAGTTCTTC	CSARASGFYNEQFF
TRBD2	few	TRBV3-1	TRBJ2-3	TGTGCCAGCAGCCAATCCAGCGGGGGGGCCCTAAGCACAGATACGCAGTATTTT	CASSQSSGGALSTDTQYF
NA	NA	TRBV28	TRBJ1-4	TGTGCCAGCAGTCCCCAAAAGGGTCCTAATGAAAAACTGTTTTTT	CASSPQKGPNEKLFF
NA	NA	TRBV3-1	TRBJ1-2	TGTGCCAGCAGCCAAGCTAAAGTCTCGGCTTATGGCTACACCTTC	CASSQAKVSAYGYTF
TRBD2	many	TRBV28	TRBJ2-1	TGTGCCAGCAGCCCCTTCGGAGTTAGCGGGAGCCGGAATGAGCAGTTCTTC	CASSPFGVSGSRNEQFF
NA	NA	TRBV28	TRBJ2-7	TGTGCCAGCAGTCAGAATCCGGGACCTTCCTACGAGCAGTACTTC	CASSQNPGPSYEQYF
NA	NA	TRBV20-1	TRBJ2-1	TGCAGTGCTAGGGACAGTGTCTCCTACAATGAGCAGTTCTTC	CSARDSVSYNEQFF
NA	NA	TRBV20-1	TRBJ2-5	TGCAGTGCTGGAGACAACATCCAAGAGACCCAGTACTTC	CSAGDNIQETQYF
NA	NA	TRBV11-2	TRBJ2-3	TGTGCCAGCAGCCCCGGTTCGGGGGGCATCACAGATACGCAGTATTTT	CASSPGSGGITDTQYF
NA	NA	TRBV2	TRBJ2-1	TGTGCCAGCCGGGGCGAAATCGAGCAGTTCTTC	CASRGEIEQFF